This T cell receptor (beta chain) was identified during a study of CD8+ T cells in alopecia areata. Study details: Severity of treated patients was scored by affected scalp percentage.

Treatment defined: oral pan-JAK inhibitor, 5-10 mg twice daily. With respect to this clone: The antigen is undetermined.

Germline V CDR1 and CDR2: MGHRA, YSYEKL. The ends lost 1 base at V and 3 bases at J; junction bases unmatched: 4. The CDR3 extends over 17 amino acids. Study-level findings and limits: Scalp and blood samples kept many expanded lesional clones throughout tofacitinib.

Sequencing templates came from extracted RNA that was reverse transcribed into cDNA. The repertoire was sequenced with immunoSEQ multiplex PCR; TCRdb's copy has only in-frame clones and lacks some. This table holds some 190,000 clones, approximately 50% found once. The TCR was taken from a human donor with alopecia areata. This sequence joins TRBV4-1 and TRBJ2-3; 13 positions agree with TRBD2. Sequenced material: CD8+ T cells sorted from blood, taken at week 52, from a patient treated with tofacitinib. The CDR3: CASSQGLAGGPTDTQYF. The CDR3 coding sequence is TGCGCCAGCAGCCAAGGACTAGCGGGGGGCCCTACAGATACGCAGTATTTT.